The 27 T cell receptor beta chains presented below share a single source sample, sequenced in a study of cytomegalovirus exposure and HLA in healthy donors. The PCR used 60 Vbeta and 13 Jbeta primers. TCRdb keeps only in-frame clones here, not all; method: immunoSEQ multiplex PCR. The sample shows fewer than 150,000 clones, 65% to 80% of them seen only once. Specimen: PBMCs. The receptors here all came from a middle-aged woman in good health and CMV-seropositive.

The rearrangement joins TRBV30 to TRBJ1-5; D is unclear. The germline gives CDR1 GTSNPN, CDR2 SVGIG (reference sequence). The CDR3 totals 14 residues. The V end lost 3 bases, the J end lost 4 bases, and 13 bases lay between the germline ends. The CDR3 nucleotides are TGTGCCTGGAGAACTCCGTTACCTAATCAGCCCCAGCATTTT. Its translation: CAWRTPLPNQPQHF.

This clone was counted a single time. The CDR3 coding sequence is TGTGCCAGCAGCCAGAATGTAGGCTACACCTTC. Translated: CASSQNVGYTF. The V gene is TRBV5-6, the J gene TRBJ1-2; D gene unclear. V was shortened by 4 bases and J by 8 bases, with 9 bases between the two germline ends. The germline V gene encodes CDR1 SGHDT and CDR2 YYEEEE. The CDR3 spans 11 residues.

The chain joins TRBV7-6 to TRBJ1-6, with a tentative D call TRBD1 (5 bases). The V gene lost 1 base and the J gene lost 7 bases, with 11 bases spanning the gap. The CDR3 contains 15 residues. Germline CDR1 SGHVS, CDR2 FNYEAQ. CDR3 protein: CASSLEGGANSPLHF. CDR3 DNA sequence: TGTGCCAGCAGCTTAGAAGGAGGGGCAAATTCACCCCTCCACTTT.

The chain carries TRBV10-1 and TRBJ1-6, with TRBD1 identical over 10 bases. CDR1 WNHNN and CDR2 SYGVQD come from the germline V gene (reference sequence). The CDR3 is 15 amino acids. J gave up 9 bases and V 6 bases, and 8 bases lay outside the gene matches. This chain's CDR3 is CASSQTGGAGSPLHF. The CDR3 DNA is TGCGCCAGCAGCCAGACAGGGGGCGCCGGTTCACCCCTCCACTTT.

The sample holds one count of this clone. The chain joins TRBV10-3 to TRBJ1-2; the D gene is possibly TRBD1 (5 bases). Germline values: CDR1 ENHRY, CDR2 SYGVKD. This CDR3 comprises 14 residues. Trimming stripped 2 bases from V and 7 bases from J, with 14 bases between. CDR3 in DNA: TGTGCCATCAGTGAGCAGGCACAGGAGGGTGGCTACACCTTC. Protein sequence: CAISEQAQEGGYTF.

This clone was detected only once. The rearrangement uses TRBV4-1 and TRBJ1-3; D unresolved. V shed 6 bases and J shed 0 bases, with 6 bases lying between them. The germline V gene has CDR1 MGHRA and CDR2 YSYEKL. CDR3 size: 13 residues. The CDR3 DNA sequence: TGCGCCAGCAGGCCTAGCTCTGGAAACACCATATATTTT. Residues: CASRPSSGNTIYF.

The genes are TRBV29-1 and TRBJ2-5; 13 bases line up with TRBD2. Germline V gene data show CDR1 as SQVTM and CDR2 as ANQGSEA. This CDR3 spans 14 amino acids. V shed 6 bases and J 3 bases; nucleotides not matched to a gene: 4. For the CDR3, the DNA is TGCAGCGTGTCCGGGACTAGCGGGGAAGAGACCCAGTACTTC. This sequence encodes CSVSGTSGEETQYF.

The chain combines TRBV2 with TRBJ2-1; 9 bases are a match to TRBD2. Germline V gives CDR1 SNHLY, CDR2 FYNNEI. The CDR3 runs 15 residues. The ends lost 6 bases at V and 3 bases at J; junction bases unmatched: 6. CDR3 sequence: CASRELAGLYNEQFF. Written as DNA, the CDR3 is TGTGCCAGCAGGGAACTAGCGGGCCTCTACAATGAGCAGTTCTTC.

Turning to this clone: Other DNA sequences in this specimen translate into the identical CDR3. The CDR3 region has the DNA TGTGCCAGCAGTGAAAGGGGGGGTACAGATACGCAGTATTTT. As protein: CASSERGGTDTQYF. V gene TRBV6-1 combines with J gene TRBJ2-3, with D possibly being TRBD2 (7 bases). This CDR3 contains 14 residues. Trimming took 2 bases from V and 3 from J, leaving 9 bases between them. The germline CDR1 and CDR2 sequences are MNHNS and SASEGT.

The chain is built from TRBV6-1 and TRBJ2-5, with D unclear. The CDR3 runs 14 residues. CDR1 and CDR2 (germline): MNHNS, SASEGT. V was clipped by 8 bases and J by 0 bases, with 13 bases between them. CDR3 in DNA: TGTGCCAGCCTCCGAACCGCGTACCAAGAGACCCAGTACTTC. It encodes CASLRTAYQETQYF.

This clone was seen a few times. The chain has TRBV6-1 and TRBJ2-1, with no clear D. CDR3 length equals 13 residues. The germline CDR1 and CDR2 sequences are MNHNS and SASEGT. The V and J ends lost 2 bases and 6 bases respectively, with 8 bases between them. CDR3 residues: CASSEIRPNEQFF. DNA of the CDR3: TGTGCCAGCAGTGAAATCAGGCCCAATGAGCAGTTCTTC.

The chain is built from TRBV20-1 and TRBJ1-2; 7 bases are a match to TRBD1. The V segment lost 6 bases and the J segment 6 bases; nucleotides outside the gene matches: 1. Per germline, CDR1 DFQATT and CDR2 SNEGSKA (reference sequence). This CDR3 is built from 10 residues. The DNA for the CDR3 is TGCAGTGCGGGGACAGATGGCTACACCTTC. This translates into CSAGTDGYTF.

The chain links TRBV11-2 to TRBJ2-7; D gene ambiguous. The CDR3 consists of 14 residues. The germline CDR1 and CDR2 sequences are SGHAT and FQNNGV. Trimming cost V 1 base and J 1 base, with 8 bases left between them. The CDR3 spells CASSLGHRSYEQYF. Written as DNA, the CDR3 is TGTGCCAGCAGCTTAGGTCACAGATCCTACGAGCAGTACTTC.

In this sample, this clone turned up once. The chain joins TRBV19 to TRBJ1-5, with 8 bases matching TRBD1. The CDR3 covers 14 residues. V gave up 3 bases and J gave up 5 bases; unmatched junction bases: 3. The germline CDR1 and CDR2 sequences are LNHDA and SQIVND (reference sequence). The CDR3 loop reads CASSMKQGDQPQHF. CDR3 sequence (DNA): TGTGCCAGTAGTATGAAACAGGGGGATCAGCCCCAGCATTTT.

The chain uses TRBV6-5 and TRBJ2-6; 7 nucleotides match TRBD2. CDR3 size: 14 residues. V shed 8 bases, J shed 2 bases, and the junction held 3 bases outside the gene matches. CDR1 MNHEY and CDR2 SVGAGI come from the germline V gene. The CDR3 DNA follows: TGTGCCAGCTCCAGCGGGGCTGGGGCCAACGTCCTGACTTTC. Protein product: CASSSGAGANVLTF.

This clone was seen a single time. This chain joins TRBV11-2 and TRBJ2-1; possibly TRBD1 for D (6 bases). This CDR3 comprises 16 residues. Germline CDR1 SGHAT, CDR2 FQNNGV. V lost 0 bases, J lost 0 bases, and 9 bases lay in between. For the CDR3, the DNA is TGTGCCAGCAGCTTAGAGGTACAGGGCTCCTACAATGAGCAGTTCTTC. Translating gives CASSLEVQGSYNEQFF.

About this clone: One end of the junction is discordant with germline, which a read error may explain. The chain carries TRBV27 and TRBJ2-7; 11 bases agree with TRBD2. CDR3 length equals 13 residues. From germline, CDR1 is MNHEY and CDR2 SMNVEV (reference sequence). CDR3 coding DNA: TGTGCCAGCAGTTCCCCCCCTAGCGGGAGGCCTGTATTC. It encodes CASSSPPSGRPVF.

CDR3 amino acids: CASSEKEYGSGRNTDTQYF. CDR3 nucleotide sequence: TGTGCCAGCAGTGAAAAAGAATACGGTAGCGGGAGAAACACAGATACGCAGTATTTT. The V and J genes are TRBV6-1 and TRBJ2-3; TRBD2 aligns across 9 bases. Germline V gene data show CDR1 as MNHNS and CDR2 as SASEGT. J lost 2 bases, V lost 2 bases, and 14 bases had no gene match. The CDR3 is made up of 19 amino acids.

The chain joins TRBV6-5 to TRBJ2-1, with D maybe TRBD1 (6 bases). Germline CDR1 and CDR2: MNHEY and SVGAGI. Trimming shortened V by 6 bases and J by 10 bases, and 10 bases separated the two germline ends. The CDR3 consists of 11 residues. CDR3 loop: CASRATGEQFF. The CDR3 nucleotides read TGTGCCAGCAGAGCGACAGGAGAGCAGTTCTTC.

The rearrangement uses TRBV4-3 and TRBJ1-6; 8 bases fit TRBD1. This CDR3 is built from 14 residues. Unmatched junction bases numbered 2, after V lost 3 bases and J lost 7 bases. Germline CDR1 reads LGHNA; CDR2 reads YSLEER. Written as DNA, the CDR3 is TGCGCCAGCAGCCAGACAGGGGACAATTCACCCCTCCACTTT. Its protein product is CASSQTGDNSPLHF.

Comment on this clone: Since no conserved phenylalanine or tryptophan closes the CDR3, a read error is the likely cause. The gene calls are TRBV6-5 and TRBJ1-1; a weak D match, TRBD1 (6 bases). This CDR3 is built from 12 residues. Germline V gene sequence: CDR1 MNHEY, CDR2 SVGAGI. V lost 2 bases, J lost 8 bases, and 9 bases lay in between. CDR3 amino acids: CASSYLGQEAFV. The CDR3 region has the DNA TGTGCCAGCAGTTACCTCGGACAGGAAGCTTTCGTT.

The V gene is TRBV6-5, the J gene TRBJ2-7, with TRBD1 as a possible D gene (6 bases). V dropped 6 bases and J dropped 2 bases, with 11 bases sitting between them. Germline CDR1 reads MNHEY; CDR2 reads SVGAGI. The CDR3 spans 13 residues. CDR3 bases: TGTGCCAGCAGCCCCCGACAGGCCTACGAGCAGTACTTC. It codes for CASSPRQAYEQYF.

V gene TRBV2 combines with J gene TRBJ2-7; possible D gene TRBD2, 5 bases. Germline-derived CDR1 and CDR2 are SNHLY and FYNNEI. Trimming took 7 bases from V and 6 from J, leaving 19 bases between them. The CDR3 length is 14 residues. CDR3 coding DNA: TGTGCCAGCAAGAGGGTAGTGGCACCCACCGAGCAGTACTTC. Encoded protein: CASKRVVAPTEQYF.

The chain is built from TRBV11-2 and TRBJ2-2; D may be TRBD1 (6 bases). V gave up 0 bases and J gave up 7 bases, with 9 bases separating them. The CDR3 contains 14 residues. CDR1 is SGHAT, CDR2 FQNNGV, per germline. CDR3 DNA: TGTGCCAGCAGCTTAGATAGACAGGTCGGGGAGCTGTTTTTT. Translated, it gives CASSLDRQVGELFF.

The rearrangement joins TRBV5-1 to TRBJ1-2, with D hard to call. Germline CDR1 and CDR2: SGHRS and YFSETQ. V lost 4 bases to trimming and J lost 5 bases, with 15 bases between them. The CDR3 length is 14 residues. The CDR3 DNA reads TGCGCCAGCAGCCCCCGCGAGGTCCATTATGGCTACACCTTC. Protein: CASSPREVHYGYTF.

CDR3 sequence (DNA): TGTGCCACCAGCAGAGATTACCCCAGGCCCCTTTACGAGCAGTACTTC. It yields the protein CATSRDYPRPLYEQYF. The chain carries TRBV15 and TRBJ2-7; D remains unclear. V was shortened by 0 bases and J by 4 bases, with 16 bases between the two germline ends. Germline V CDR1 and CDR2: LNHNV, YYDKDF (reference sequence). The length of the CDR3 is 16 residues.

The chain is built from TRBV13 and TRBJ2-7; 14 bases map to TRBD2. The V and J ends lost 0 bases and 1 base, in that order; junction bases with no gene match: 11. In germline, CDR1 is PRHDT, CDR2 FYEKMQ (reference sequence). The length of the CDR3 is 20 residues. In DNA, the CDR3 is TGTGCCAGCAGCTTAGGCCCCGGGACTAGCGGGAGTGACAGGTCCTACGAGCAGTACTTC. It translates to CASSLGPGTSGSDRSYEQYF.